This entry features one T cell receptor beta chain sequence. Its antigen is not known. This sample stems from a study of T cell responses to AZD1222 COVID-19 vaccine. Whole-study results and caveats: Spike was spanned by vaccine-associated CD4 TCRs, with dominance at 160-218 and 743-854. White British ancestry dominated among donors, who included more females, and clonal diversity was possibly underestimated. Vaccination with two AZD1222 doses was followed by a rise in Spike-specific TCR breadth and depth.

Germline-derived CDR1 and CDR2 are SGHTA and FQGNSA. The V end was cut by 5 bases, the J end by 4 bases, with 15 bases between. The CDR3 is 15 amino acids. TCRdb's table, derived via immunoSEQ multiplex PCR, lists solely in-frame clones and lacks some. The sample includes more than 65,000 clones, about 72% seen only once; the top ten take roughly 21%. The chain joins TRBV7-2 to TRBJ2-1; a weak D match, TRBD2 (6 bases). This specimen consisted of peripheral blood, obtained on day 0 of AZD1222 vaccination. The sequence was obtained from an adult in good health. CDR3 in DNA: TGTGCCAGCAGCCGCCACGCTAGCGAGTACAATGAGCAGTTCTTC. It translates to CASSRHASEYNEQFF. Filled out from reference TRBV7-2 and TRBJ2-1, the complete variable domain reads GAGVSQSPSNKVTEKGKDVELRCDPISGHTALYWYRQSLGQGLEFLIYFQGNSAPDKSGLPSDRFSAERTGGSVSTLTIQRTQQEDSAVYLCASSRHASEYNEQFFGPGTRLTVL.